This TCR beta chain was captured in a study of T cells in Graves' hyperthyroidism and ophthalmopathy. Broader study findings: Blood also contained most expanded thyroid clonotypes above 0.001.

This CDR3 spans 19 amino acids. J gave up 4 bases and V 3 bases, and 20 bases lay outside the gene matches. Germline CDR1 reads SEHNR; CDR2 reads FQNEAQ (reference sequence). Using RNA transcripts as the source, TCR beta CDR3 regions were amplified. The HTBI primer set was used in a first-round RT-PCR of the TCR CDR3. TCRdb re-analysed the multiplex PCR reads in MiXCR, keeping a single row per CDR3 protein. The profile shows nearly 600,000 distinct CDR3 sequences, approximately 15% of them singletons. This clonotype was seen at least ten times. Its specificity is not known. The TCR originated in a woman younger than 30 with Graves' ophthalmopathy. The rearrangement joins TRBV7-9 to TRBJ1-2, with 7 bases fitting TRBD1. Source material: blood. CDR3 nucleotides: TGTGCCAGCAGCTTGTACTTATTGCGGGACAGCTCCCGGGGCTATGGCTACACCTTC. Residues: CASSLYLLRDSSRGYGYTF.